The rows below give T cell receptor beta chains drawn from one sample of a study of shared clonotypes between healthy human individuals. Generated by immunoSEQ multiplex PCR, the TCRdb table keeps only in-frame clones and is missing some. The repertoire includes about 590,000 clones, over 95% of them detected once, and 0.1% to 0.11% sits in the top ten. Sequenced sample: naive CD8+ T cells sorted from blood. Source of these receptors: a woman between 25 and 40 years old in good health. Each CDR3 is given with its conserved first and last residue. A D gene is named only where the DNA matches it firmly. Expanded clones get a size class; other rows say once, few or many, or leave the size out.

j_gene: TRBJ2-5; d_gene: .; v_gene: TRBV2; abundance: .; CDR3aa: CASSEHQEQYF; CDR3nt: TGTGCCAGCAGTGAACACCAGGAGCAGTACTTC
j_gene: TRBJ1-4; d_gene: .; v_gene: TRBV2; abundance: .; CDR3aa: CASSGSLGANEKLFF; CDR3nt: TGTGCCAGCAGCGGCTCCCTAGGAGCTAATGAAAAACTGTTTTTT
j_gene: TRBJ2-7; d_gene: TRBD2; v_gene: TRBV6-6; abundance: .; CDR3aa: CASSGLADAYEQYF; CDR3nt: TGTGCCAGCAGCGGACTAGCGGACGCCTACGAGCAGTACTTC
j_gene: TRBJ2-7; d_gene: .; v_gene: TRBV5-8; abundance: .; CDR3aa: CASSLENPRGRKAQYF; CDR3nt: TGTGCCAGCAGCTTGGAAAACCCCCGTGGGAGAAAGGCGCAGTACTTC
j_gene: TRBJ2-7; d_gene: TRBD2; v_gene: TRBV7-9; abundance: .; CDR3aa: CASSLALAGVEQYF; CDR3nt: TGTGCCAGCAGCTTAGCGCTAGCGGGAGTCGAGCAGTACTTC
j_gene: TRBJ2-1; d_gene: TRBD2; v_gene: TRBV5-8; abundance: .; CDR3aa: CASSLGLAGVRDEQFF; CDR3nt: TGTGCCAGCAGCTTGGGACTAGCGGGAGTGAGGGATGAGCAGTTCTTC
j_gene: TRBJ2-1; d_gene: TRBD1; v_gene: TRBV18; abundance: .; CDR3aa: CASSPPDRMMDEQFF; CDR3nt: TGTGCCAGCTCACCACCGGACAGGATGATGGATGAGCAGTTCTTC
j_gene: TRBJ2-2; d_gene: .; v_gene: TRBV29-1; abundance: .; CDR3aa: CSARSGPPRTGELFF; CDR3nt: TGCAGCGCCCGCTCGGGCCCCCCCCGCACCGGGGAGCTGTTTTTT
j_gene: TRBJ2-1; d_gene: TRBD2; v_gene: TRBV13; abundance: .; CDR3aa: CASSLTAGGFYNEQFF; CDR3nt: TGTGCCAGCAGCTTGACAGCGGGAGGGTTCTACAATGAGCAGTTCTTC
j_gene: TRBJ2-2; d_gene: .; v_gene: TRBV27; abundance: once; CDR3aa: CASSLQGSTGELFF; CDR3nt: TGTGCCAGCAGTTTACAAGGGAGCACCGGGGAGCTGTTTTTT
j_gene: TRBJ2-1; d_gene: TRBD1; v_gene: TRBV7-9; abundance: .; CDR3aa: CASSLVGAGGLFF; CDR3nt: TGTGCCAGCAGCTTGGTAGGCGCAGGGGGCCTGTTCTTC
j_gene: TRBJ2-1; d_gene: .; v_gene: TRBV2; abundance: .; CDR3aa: CASSGLLSDGFNEQFF; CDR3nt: TGTGCCAGCAGTGGACTTTTATCTGACGGTTTTAATGAGCAGTTCTTC
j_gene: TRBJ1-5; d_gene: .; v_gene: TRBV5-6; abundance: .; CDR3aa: CASSRGRNNQPQHF; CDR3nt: TGTGCCAGCAGCCGGGGACGGAATAATCAGCCCCAGCATTTT
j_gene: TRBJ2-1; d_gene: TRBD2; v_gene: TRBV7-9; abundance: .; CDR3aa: CASLGVGLAGVANEQFF; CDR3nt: TGTGCCAGCCTGGGGGTTGGTCTAGCGGGAGTCGCCAATGAGCAGTTCTTC
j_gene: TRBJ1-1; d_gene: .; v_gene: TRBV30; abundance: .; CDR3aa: CAWTDRTEAFF; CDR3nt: TGTGCCTGGACCGACAGGACTGAAGCTTTCTTT
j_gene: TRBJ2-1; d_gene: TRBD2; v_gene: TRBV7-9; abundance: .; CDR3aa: CASSLVGTNQLTNYNEQFF; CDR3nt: TGTGCCAGCAGCTTAGTCGGGACTAACCAATTAACCAACTACAATGAGCAGTTCTTC
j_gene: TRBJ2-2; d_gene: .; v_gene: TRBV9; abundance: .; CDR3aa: CASSGPRVAGELFF; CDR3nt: TGTGCCAGCAGCGGACCCAGGGTTGCCGGGGAGCTGTTTTTT